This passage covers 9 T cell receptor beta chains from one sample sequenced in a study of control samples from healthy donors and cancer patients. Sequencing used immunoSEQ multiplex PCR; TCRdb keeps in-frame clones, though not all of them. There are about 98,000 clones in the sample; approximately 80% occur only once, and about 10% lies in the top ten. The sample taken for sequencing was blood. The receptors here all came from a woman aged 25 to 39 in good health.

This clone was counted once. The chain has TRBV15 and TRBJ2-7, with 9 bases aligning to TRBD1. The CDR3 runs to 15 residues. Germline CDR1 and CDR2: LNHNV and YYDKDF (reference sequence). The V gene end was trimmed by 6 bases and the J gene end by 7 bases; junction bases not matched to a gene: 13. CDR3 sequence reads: CATSLQLGQGWEQYF. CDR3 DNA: TGTGCCACCAGTCTTCAGCTCGGACAGGGGTGGGAGCAGTACTTC.

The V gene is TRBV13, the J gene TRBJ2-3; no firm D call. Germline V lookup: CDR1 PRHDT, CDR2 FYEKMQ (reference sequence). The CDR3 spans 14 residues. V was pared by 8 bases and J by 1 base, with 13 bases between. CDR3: CASQTRYGTDTQYF. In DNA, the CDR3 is TGTGCCAGCCAGACCAGGTACGGCACAGATACGCAGTATTTT.

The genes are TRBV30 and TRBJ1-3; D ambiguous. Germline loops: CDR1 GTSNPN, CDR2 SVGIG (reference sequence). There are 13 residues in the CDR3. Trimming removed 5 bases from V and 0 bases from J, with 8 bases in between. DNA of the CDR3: TGTGCCTGGGAGCCGACCTCTGGAAACACCATATATTTT. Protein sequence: CAWEPTSGNTIYF.

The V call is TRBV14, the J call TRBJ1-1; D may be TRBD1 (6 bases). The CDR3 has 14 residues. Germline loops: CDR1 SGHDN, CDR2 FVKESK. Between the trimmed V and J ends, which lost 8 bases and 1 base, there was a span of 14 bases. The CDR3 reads CASRGPTGNTEAFF. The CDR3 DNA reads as TGTGCCAGCCGGGGGCCGACTGGGAACACTGAAGCTTTCTTT.

CDR3 DNA: TGTGCCAGCGGCCGGGACAGGGGTGTGAACACTGAAGCTTTCTTT. Amino acids: CASGRDRGVNTEAFF. The V call is TRBV27, the J call TRBJ1-1; TRBD1 agrees at 10 bases. This CDR3 comprises 15 residues. V lost 8 bases to trimming and J lost 0 bases; unmatched junction nucleotides: 6. Germline V CDR1 and CDR2: MNHEY, SMNVEV (reference sequence).

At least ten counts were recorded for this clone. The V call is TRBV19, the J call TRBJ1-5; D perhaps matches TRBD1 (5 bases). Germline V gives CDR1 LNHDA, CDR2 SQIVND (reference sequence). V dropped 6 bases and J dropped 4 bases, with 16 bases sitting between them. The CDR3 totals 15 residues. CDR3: CASSRSREGNQPQHF. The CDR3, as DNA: TGTGCCAGTAGCCGGAGCAGGGAAGGAAATCAGCCCCAGCATTTT. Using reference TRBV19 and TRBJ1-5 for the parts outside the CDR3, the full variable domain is DGGITQSPKYLFRKEGQNVTLSCEQNLNHDAMYWYRQDPGQGLRLIYYSQIVNDFQKGDIAEGYSVSREKKESFPLTVTSAQKNPTAFYLCASSRSREGNQPQHFGDGTRLSIL.

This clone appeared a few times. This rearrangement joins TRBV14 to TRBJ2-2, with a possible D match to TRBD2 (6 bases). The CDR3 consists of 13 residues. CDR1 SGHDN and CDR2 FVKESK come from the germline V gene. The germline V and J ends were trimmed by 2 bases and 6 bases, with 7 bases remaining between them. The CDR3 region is CASSQWEAGELFF. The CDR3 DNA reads TGTGCCAGCAGCCAATGGGAGGCCGGGGAGCTGTTTTTT. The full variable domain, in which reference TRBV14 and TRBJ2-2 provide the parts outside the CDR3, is EAGVTQFPSHSVIEKGQTVTLRCDPISGHDNLYWYRRVMGKEIKFLLHFVKESKQDESGMPNNRFLAERTGGTYSTLKVQPAELEDSGVYFCASSQWEAGELFFGEGSRLTVL.

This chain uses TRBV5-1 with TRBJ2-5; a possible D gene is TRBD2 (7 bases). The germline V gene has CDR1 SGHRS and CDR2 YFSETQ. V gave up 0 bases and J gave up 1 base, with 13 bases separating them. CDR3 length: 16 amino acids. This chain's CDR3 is CASSLEGGVPQETQYF. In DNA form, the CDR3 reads TGCGCCAGCAGCTTGGAAGGGGGGGTCCCCCAAGAGACCCAGTACTTC. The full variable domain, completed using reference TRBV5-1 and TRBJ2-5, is KAGVTQTPRYLIKTRGQQVTLSCSPISGHRSVSWYQQTPGQGLQFLFEYFSETQRNKGNFPGRFSGRQFSNSRSEMNVSTLELGDSALYLCASSLEGGVPQETQYFGPGTRLLVL.

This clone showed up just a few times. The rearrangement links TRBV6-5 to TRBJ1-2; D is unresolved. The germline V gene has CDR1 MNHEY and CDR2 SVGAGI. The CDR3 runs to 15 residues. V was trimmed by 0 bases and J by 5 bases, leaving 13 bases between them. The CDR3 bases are TGTGCCAGCAGTTACTCGCAAGGAGGAGGATATGGCTACACCTTC. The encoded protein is CASSYSQGGGYGYTF.